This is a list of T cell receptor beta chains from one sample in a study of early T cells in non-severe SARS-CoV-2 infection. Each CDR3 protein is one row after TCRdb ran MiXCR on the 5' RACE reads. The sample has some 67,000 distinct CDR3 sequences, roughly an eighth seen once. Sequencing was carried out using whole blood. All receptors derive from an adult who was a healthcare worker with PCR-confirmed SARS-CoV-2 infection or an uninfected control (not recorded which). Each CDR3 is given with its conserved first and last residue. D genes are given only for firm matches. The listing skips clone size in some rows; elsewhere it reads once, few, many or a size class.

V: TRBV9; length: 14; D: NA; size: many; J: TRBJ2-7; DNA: TGTGCCAGCAGCGAGCAGCCCTCAACCTACGAGCAGTACTTC; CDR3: CASSEQPSTYEQYF
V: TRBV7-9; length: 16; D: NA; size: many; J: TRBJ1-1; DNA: TGTGCCAGCAGCTTTGACGTCAAGACGTTGAACACTGAAGCTTTCTTT; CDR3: CASSFDVKTLNTEAFF
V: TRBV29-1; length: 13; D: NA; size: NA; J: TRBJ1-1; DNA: TGCAGCGTTGACTTTTTGGGGAACACTGAAGCTTTCTTT; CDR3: CSVDFLGNTEAFF
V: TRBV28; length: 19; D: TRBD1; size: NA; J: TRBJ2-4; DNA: TGTGCCAGCACCTCATTGGGACAGGGGTACCAGATAGCCAAAAACATTCAGTACTTC; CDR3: CASTSLGQGYQIAKNIQYF
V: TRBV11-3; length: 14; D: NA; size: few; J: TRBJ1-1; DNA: TGTGCCAGCAGCTTATCCGACAAGAACACTGAAGCTTTCTTT; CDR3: CASSLSDKNTEAFF
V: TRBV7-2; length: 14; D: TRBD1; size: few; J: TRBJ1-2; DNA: TGTGCCAGCAGCTTAAACAGCAGGGGGCTTGGCTACACCTTC; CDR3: CASSLNSRGLGYTF
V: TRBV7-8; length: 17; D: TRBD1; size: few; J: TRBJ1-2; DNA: TGTGCCAGCAGCACGGGACAGGGAGCACCCGGTGGCTATGGCTACACCTTC; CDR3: CASSTGQGAPGGYGYTF
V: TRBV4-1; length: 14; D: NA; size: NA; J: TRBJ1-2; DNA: TGCGCCAGCAGCCAAGAGTGGACGGGGTATGGCTACACCTTC; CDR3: CASSQEWTGYGYTF
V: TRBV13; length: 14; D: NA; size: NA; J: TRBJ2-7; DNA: TGTGCCAGCAGCCTCTCGTTAAGCAGGGACGAGCAGTACTTC; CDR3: CASSLSLSRDEQYF
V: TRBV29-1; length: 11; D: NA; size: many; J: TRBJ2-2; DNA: TGCAGCGTTCGGGTGACCGGGGAGCTGTTTTTT; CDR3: CSVRVTGELFF
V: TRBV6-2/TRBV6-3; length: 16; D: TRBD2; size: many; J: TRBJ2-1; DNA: TGTGCCAGCAGTTACTCGGGGGGGAGCTCCTACAATGAGCAGTTCTTC; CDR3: CASSYSGGSSYNEQFF
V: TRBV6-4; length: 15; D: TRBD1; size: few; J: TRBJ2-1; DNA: TGTGCCAGCAGTTCTCTAGGGACAGGTTACAATGAGCAGTTCTTC; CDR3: CASSSLGTGYNEQFF
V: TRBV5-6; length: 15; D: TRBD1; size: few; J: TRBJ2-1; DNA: TGTGCCAGCAGCTACGGACAGGGGAATCGGAATGAGCAGTTCTTC; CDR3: CASSYGQGNRNEQFF
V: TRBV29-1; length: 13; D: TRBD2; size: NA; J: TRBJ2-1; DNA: TGCAGCGTTGCGCAGCGGGGGGTTTTCGAGCAGTTCTTC; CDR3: CSVAQRGVFEQFF
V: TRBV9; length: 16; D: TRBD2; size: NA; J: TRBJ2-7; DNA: TGTGCCAGCAGCGTAGACGGCGGGACTACTACCTACGAGCAGTACTTC; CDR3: CASSVDGGTTTYEQYF
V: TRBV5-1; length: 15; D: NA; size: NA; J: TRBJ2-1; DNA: TGCGCCAGCAGCTTGGAAGGGGCACCCTACAATGAGCAGTTCTTC; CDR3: CASSLEGAPYNEQFF
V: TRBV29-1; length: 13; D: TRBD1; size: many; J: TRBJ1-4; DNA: TGCAGAGACGACAGGGGGGCTAATGAAAAACTGTTTTTT; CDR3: CRDDRGANEKLFF
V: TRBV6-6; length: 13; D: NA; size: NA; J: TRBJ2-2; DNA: TGTGCCAGCAGGGGACACTCTACCGGGGAGCTGTTTTTT; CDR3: CASRGHSTGELFF
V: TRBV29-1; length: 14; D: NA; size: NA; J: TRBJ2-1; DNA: TGCAGCGTTCCCCCCAGGGGCTTTTCCAATGAGCAGTTCTTC; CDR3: CSVPPRGFSNEQFF
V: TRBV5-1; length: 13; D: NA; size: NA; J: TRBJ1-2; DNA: TGCGCCAGCAGCTTGGACAGTAACTATGGCTACACCTTC; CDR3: CASSLDSNYGYTF
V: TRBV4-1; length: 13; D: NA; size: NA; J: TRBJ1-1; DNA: TGCGCCAGCAGCCCCGTGGACAGCCGGGGGGCTTTCTTT; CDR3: CASSPVDSRGAFF
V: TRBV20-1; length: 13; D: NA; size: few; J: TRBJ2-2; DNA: TGCAGTGCTAGGCTCCTAGGCACCGGGGAGCTGTTTTTT; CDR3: CSARLLGTGELFF
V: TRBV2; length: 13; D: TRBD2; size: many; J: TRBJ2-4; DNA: TGTGCCAGCAGGGGGTGGCTAGCGGACATTCAGTACTTC; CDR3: CASRGWLADIQYF
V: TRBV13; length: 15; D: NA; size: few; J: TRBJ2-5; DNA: TGTGCCAGCAGCTTAACCGGGGGAGTTGGAGAGACCCAGTACTTC; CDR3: CASSLTGGVGETQYF
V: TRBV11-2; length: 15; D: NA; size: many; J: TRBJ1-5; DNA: TGTGCCAGCAGCTTAAGTCCCGGCGGGGATCAGCCCCAGCATTTT; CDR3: CASSLSPGGDQPQHF
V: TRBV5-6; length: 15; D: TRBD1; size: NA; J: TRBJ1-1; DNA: TGTGCCAGCAGCCTGGCCGGGACAGTCAACACTGAAGCTTTCTTT; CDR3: CASSLAGTVNTEAFF
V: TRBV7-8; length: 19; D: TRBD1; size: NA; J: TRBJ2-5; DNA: TGTGCCAGCAGCTTGACTTTTGGGATCGGGACAGCGTACCAAGAGACCCAGTACTTC; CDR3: CASSLTFGIGTAYQETQYF
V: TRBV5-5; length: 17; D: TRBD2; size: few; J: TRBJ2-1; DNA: TGTGCCAGCAGCTTGGCGTCTAGCGGGGGGCTTTACAATGAGCAGTTCTTC; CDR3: CASSLASSGGLYNEQFF
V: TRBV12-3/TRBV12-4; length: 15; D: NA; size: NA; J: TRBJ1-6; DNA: TGTGCCAGCAGGTCGACGGGAGAGTTACATTCACCCCTCCACTTT; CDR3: CASRSTGELHSPLHF
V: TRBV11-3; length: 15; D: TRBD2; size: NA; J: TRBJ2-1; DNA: TGTGCCAGCAGCTTAACGGCTAGCGGGGGGAATGAGCAGTTCTTC; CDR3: CASSLTASGGNEQFF
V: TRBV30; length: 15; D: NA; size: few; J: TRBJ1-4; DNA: TGTGCCTGGAGCGCCGGGGGAATCGAATATGAAAAACTGTTTTTT; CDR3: CAWSAGGIEYEKLFF
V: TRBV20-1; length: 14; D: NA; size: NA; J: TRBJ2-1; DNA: TGCAGTGCGGGCGGGGGCAGGGACTACAATGAGCAGTTCTTC; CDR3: CSAGGGRDYNEQFF
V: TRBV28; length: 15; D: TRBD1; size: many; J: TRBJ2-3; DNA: TGTGCCAGCAGTCAACCAGGGGGTGGCACAGATACGCAGTATTTT; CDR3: CASSQPGGGTDTQYF
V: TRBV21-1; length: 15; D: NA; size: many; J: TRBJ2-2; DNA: TGTGCCAGCAGCAAGGGGACAGGGGACACCGGGGAGCTGTTTTTT; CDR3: CASSKGTGDTGELFF
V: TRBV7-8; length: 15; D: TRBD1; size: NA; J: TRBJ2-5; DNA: TGTGCCAGCAGCTTAGGTCAGGGGGCTGTAGAGACCCAGTACTTC; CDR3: CASSLGQGAVETQYF
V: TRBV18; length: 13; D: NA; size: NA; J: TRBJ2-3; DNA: TGTGCCAGCTCACCCCCGACGGGAGATACGCAGTATTTT; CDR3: CASSPPTGDTQYF
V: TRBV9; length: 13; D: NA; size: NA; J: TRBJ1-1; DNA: TGTGCCAGCAGCTCTACGGGCGCCCAAGAAGCTTTCTTT; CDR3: CASSSTGAQEAFF
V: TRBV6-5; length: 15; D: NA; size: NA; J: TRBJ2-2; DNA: TGTGCCAGCAGCCGACTGACAGCGAACACCGGGGAGCTGTTTTTT; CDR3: CASSRLTANTGELFF
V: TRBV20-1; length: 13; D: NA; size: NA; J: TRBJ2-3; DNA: TGCAGTGCTAGAGGTACTAACACAGATACGCAGTATTTT; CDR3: CSARGTNTDTQYF
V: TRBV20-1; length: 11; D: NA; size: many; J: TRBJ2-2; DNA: TGCAGTGCTAGAGGAACCGGGGAGCTGTTTTTT; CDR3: CSARGTGELFF
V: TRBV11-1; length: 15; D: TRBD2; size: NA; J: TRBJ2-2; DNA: TGTGCCAGCAGCTTGGTAGCGGGGCCCACCGGGGAGCTGTTTTTT; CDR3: CASSLVAGPTGELFF
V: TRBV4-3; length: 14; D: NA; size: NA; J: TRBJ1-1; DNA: TGCGCCAGCAGCCAACAGACCTCGGACACTGAAGCTTTCTTT; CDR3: CASSQQTSDTEAFF